This TCR beta chain was documented in a study of cytomegalovirus exposure and HLA in healthy donors. Germline values: CDR1 MGHRA, CDR2 YSYEKL. The V and J ends lost 5 bases and 2 bases, in that order; junction bases with no gene match: 5. The CDR3 is made up of 16 amino acids. At collection, donors were nominally healthy, but unrecorded immune exposures were probable. The study ran its PCR with 60 Vbeta and 13 Jbeta primers. Study processing details: In a later analysis, 75 million to 85 million unique TCR beta chains included roughly 11 million shared by two or more donors. TCRdb's copy holds only in-frame clones and misses some; the assay was immunoSEQ multiplex PCR. The DNA was the basis for D and trimming; V, J and clone size are from that table. The sample includes some 180,000 clones, 78% seen only once; the top ten take 13% to 15%.

This rearrangement joins TRBV4-1 to TRBJ2-3, with 12 bases aligning to TRBD2. The TCR sequence derives from a woman in her thirties in good health and CMV-seropositive. Source material: PBMCs. The CDR3 nucleotides are TGCGCCAGCAGCTTTGGACTAGCGGGATTCACAGATACGCAGTATTTT. This gives the protein CASSFGLAGFTDTQYF.